This TCR beta chain originates from a study of Ad26.COV2.S vaccination and SARS-CoV-2 variants. Study in general: Within the COV1001 Ad26.COV2.S trial arm, the donor was enrolled.

Overall study results and limits: Following vaccination, spike-specific CD8+ and CD4+ T cell responses reportedly exhibited substantial breadth.

The treatment: some 19 received Ad26.COV2.S at low or high dose, single or two shots; about five received placebo; per-sample allocation not given. Sampling was done on day 63 after the first vaccine or placebo injection. Repertoires were generated with immunoSEQ multiplex PCR, while TCRdb's copy carries only in-frame clones and drops some. The sample contains some 390,000 clones, approximately 91% of which appear only once. Per the germline V gene, CDR1 is SEHNR and CDR2 is FQNEAQ (reference sequence). The V and J ends lost 5 bases and 6 bases, in that order; junction bases with no gene match: 9. CDR3 length: 16 amino acids. Comments on this clone: The antigen remains unidentified.

The receptor was derived from a person between 18 and 65 years old who received the Ad26.COV2.S COVID-19 vaccine or a placebo. The sequences come from peripheral blood, collected in a trial of Ad26.COV2.S vaccine versus placebo. The rearrangement joins TRBV7-9 to TRBJ2-2; 10 positions agree with TRBD2. Here the CDR3 reads CASSPFTSGEAGELFF. The CDR3 DNA is TGTGCCAGCAGCCCTTTTACTAGCGGGGAGGCCGGGGAGCTGTTTTTT.